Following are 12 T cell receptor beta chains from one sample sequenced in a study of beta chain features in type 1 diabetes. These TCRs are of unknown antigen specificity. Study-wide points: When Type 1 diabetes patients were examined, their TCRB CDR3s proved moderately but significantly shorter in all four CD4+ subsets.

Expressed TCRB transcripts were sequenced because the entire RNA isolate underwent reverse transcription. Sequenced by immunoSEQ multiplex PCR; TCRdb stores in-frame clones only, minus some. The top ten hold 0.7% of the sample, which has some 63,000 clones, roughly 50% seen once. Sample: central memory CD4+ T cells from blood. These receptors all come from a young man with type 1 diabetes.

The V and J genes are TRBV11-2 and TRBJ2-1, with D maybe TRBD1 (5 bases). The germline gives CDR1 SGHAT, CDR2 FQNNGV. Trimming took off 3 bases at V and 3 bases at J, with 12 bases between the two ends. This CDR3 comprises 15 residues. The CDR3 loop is CASSFGQGSYNEQFF. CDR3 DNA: TGTGCCAGCAGCTTCGGGCAGGGAAGCTACAATGAGCAGTTCTTC.

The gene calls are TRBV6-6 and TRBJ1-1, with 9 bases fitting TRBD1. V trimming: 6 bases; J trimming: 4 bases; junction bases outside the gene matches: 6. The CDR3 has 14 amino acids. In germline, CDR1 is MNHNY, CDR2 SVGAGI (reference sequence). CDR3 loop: CASREQGASTEAFF. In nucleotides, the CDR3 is TGTGCCAGCAGAGAACAGGGGGCGTCCACTGAAGCTTTCTTT.

The CDR3 here is CASSKTGSEQYF. CDR3 sequence (DNA): TGTGCCAGCAGTAAAACAGGTTCCGAGCAGTACTTC. The chain uses TRBV25-1 and TRBJ2-7; maybe TRBD1 (5 bases). The V end lost 5 bases, the J end lost 6 bases, and 11 bases lay between the germline ends. Germline V lookup: CDR1 MGHDK, CDR2 SYGVNS. The CDR3 is made up of 12 amino acids.

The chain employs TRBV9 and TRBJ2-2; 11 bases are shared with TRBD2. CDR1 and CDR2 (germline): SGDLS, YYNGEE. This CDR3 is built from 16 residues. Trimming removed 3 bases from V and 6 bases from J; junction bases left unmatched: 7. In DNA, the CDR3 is TGTGCCAGCAGCGCCGTGACTAGCGGGATAGCCGGGGAGCTGTTTTTT. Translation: CASSAVTSGIAGELFF.

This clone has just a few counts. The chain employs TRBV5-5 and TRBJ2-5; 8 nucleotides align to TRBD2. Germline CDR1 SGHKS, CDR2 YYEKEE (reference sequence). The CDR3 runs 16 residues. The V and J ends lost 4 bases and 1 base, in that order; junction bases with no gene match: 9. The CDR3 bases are TGTGCCAGCAGCCATGGACTAGCCCGGGCCCAAGAGACCCAGTACTTC. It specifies CASSHGLARAQETQYF.

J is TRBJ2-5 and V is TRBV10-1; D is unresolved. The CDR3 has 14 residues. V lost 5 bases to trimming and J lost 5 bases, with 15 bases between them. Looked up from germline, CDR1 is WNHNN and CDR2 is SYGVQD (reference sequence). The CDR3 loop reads CASSRQPTGETQYF. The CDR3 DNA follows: TGCGCCAGCAGTCGGCAGCCGACCGGGGAGACCCAGTACTTC.

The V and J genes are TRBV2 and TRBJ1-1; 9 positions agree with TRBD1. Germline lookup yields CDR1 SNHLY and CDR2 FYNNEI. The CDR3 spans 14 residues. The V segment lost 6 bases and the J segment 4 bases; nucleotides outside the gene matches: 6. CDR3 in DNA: TGTGCCAGCAGGGGACAGGGTACCCCCACTGAAGCTTTCTTT. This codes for CASRGQGTPTEAFF.

This CDR3 reads CASSLVGAGGLEQFF. The CDR3 DNA is TGTGCCAGCAGCTTAGTGGGAGCGGGAGGACTTGAGCAGTTCTTC. This chain links TRBV7-9 with TRBJ2-1; 9 bases map to TRBD2. Germline CDR1 reads SEHNR; CDR2 reads FQNEAQ (reference sequence). The CDR3 spans 15 residues. With V trimmed by 1 base and J by 9 bases, 7 bases remained unmatched.

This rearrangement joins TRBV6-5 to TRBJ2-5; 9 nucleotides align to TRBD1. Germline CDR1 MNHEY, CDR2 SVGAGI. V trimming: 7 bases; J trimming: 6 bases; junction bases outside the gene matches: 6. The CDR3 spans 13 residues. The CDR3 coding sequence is TGTGCCAGCACGGGGACAGGGAGAAAGACCCAGTACTTC. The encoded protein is CASTGTGRKTQYF.

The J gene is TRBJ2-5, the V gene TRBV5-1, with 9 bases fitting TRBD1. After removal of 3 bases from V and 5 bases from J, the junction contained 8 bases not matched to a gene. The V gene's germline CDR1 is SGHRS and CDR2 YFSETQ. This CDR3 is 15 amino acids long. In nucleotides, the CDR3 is TGCGCCAGCAGCTCGGGGGACAGGGCGGAGGAGACCCAGTACTTC. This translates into CASSSGDRAEETQYF.

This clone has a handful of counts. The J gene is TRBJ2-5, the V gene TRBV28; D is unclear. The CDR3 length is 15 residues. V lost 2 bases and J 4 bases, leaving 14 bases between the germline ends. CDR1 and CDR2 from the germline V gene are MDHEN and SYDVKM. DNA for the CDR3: TGTGCCAGCAGTTTACCGGGTACCGAGACAGAGACCCAGTACTTC. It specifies CASSLPGTETETQYF.

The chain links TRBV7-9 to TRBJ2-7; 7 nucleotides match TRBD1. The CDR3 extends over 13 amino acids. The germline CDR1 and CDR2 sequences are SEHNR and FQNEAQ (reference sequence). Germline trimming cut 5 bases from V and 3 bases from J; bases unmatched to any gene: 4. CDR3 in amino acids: CASSRTGLYEQYF. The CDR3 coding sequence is TGTGCCAGCAGCCGGACAGGCCTCTACGAGCAGTACTTC.